A selection of T cell receptor beta chains follows, all from one sample in a study of cytomegalovirus exposure and HLA in healthy donors. Method: immunoSEQ multiplex PCR; TCRdb's copy keeps in-frame clones and lacks some. Among 150,000 to 180,000 clones listed, about four fifths were seen once. What was sequenced was PBMCs. All receptors come from a man in his late teens or twenties in good health and CMV-seronegative. CDR3s include the opening cysteine and the closing phenylalanine or tryptophan. The order of the fields is V gene, clone size, J gene, D gene, CDR3 DNA, CDR3 protein. A D gene is named only where the DNA matches it firmly. Rows give clone size only sometimes, using once, few, many, or a class for an expanded clone.

V gene: TRBV7-2; clone size: -; J gene: TRBJ2-1; D gene: TRBD2; CDR3 DNA: TGTGCCAGCAGCCCGGGACTAGCGGGGGGGCAAAATGAGCAGTTCTTC; CDR3 protein: CASSPGLAGGQNEQFF
V gene: TRBV2; clone size: few; J gene: TRBJ1-5; D gene: -; CDR3 DNA: TGTGCCAGCAAGGAGAGTACTTTCAATCAGCCCCAGCATTTT; CDR3 protein: CASKESTFNQPQHF
V gene: TRBV6-4; clone size: -; J gene: TRBJ2-2; D gene: TRBD1; CDR3 DNA: TGTGCCAGCAGTGACCGAAACCAGGGGGCGAACACCGGGGAGCTGTTTTTT; CDR3 protein: CASSDRNQGANTGELFF
V gene: TRBV15; clone size: -; J gene: TRBJ1-6; D gene: -; CDR3 DNA: TGTGCCACCAGCAGGGGTTCACAGAGCTCCTATAATTCACCCCTCCACTTT; CDR3 protein: CATSRGSQSSYNSPLHF
V gene: TRBV9; clone size: -; J gene: TRBJ2-7; D gene: -; CDR3 DNA: TGTGCCAGCAGCCTCCGTCCCGGGACTTATTACGAGCAGTACTTC; CDR3 protein: CASSLRPGTYYEQYF
V gene: TRBV30; clone size: few; J gene: TRBJ2-1; D gene: TRBD1; CDR3 DNA: TGTGCCTGGAGTCATGGGACAGGGGGGACCGAGCAGTTCTTC; CDR3 protein: CAWSHGTGGTEQFF
V gene: TRBV6-1; clone size: -; J gene: TRBJ1-6; D gene: -; CDR3 DNA: TGTGCCAGCAGTGCTATAATAGTGACCTATAATTCACCCCTCCACTTT; CDR3 protein: CASSAIIVTYNSPLHF
V gene: TRBV5-6; clone size: -; J gene: TRBJ2-3; D gene: -; CDR3 DNA: TGTGCCAGCAGCCCAAAGACCGCAGGCACGCAGTATTTT; CDR3 protein: CASSPKTAGTQYF
V gene: TRBV19; clone size: -; J gene: TRBJ1-2; D gene: -; CDR3 DNA: TGTGCCAGTGGAGGCAGGGGCGATGGCTACACCTTC; CDR3 protein: CASGGRGDGYTF
V gene: TRBV6-5; clone size: -; J gene: TRBJ1-1; D gene: -; CDR3 DNA: TGTGCCAGCAGCACCCTACAGGGGAACACTGAAGCTTTCTTT; CDR3 protein: CASSTLQGNTEAFF
V gene: TRBV5-6; clone size: -; J gene: TRBJ1-1; D gene: -; CDR3 DNA: TGTGCCAGCAGCTTTGGCCAGGTTAACACTGAAGCTTTCTTT; CDR3 protein: CASSFGQVNTEAFF
V gene: TRBV29-1; clone size: -; J gene: TRBJ2-7; D gene: -; CDR3 DNA: TGCAGCGCAGGGGAAGCTCGCTACGAGCAGTACTTC; CDR3 protein: CSAGEARYEQYF
V gene: TRBV28; clone size: -; J gene: TRBJ1-6; D gene: -; CDR3 DNA: TGTGCCAGCAGCCTTAATTCACCCCTCCACTTT; CDR3 protein: CASSLNSPLHF
V gene: TRBV4-1; clone size: -; J gene: TRBJ1-1; D gene: TRBD1; CDR3 DNA: TGCGCCAGCAGCCGAACCGGGACAGGGAACACTGAAGCTTTCTTT; CDR3 protein: CASSRTGTGNTEAFF
V gene: TRBV5-8; clone size: -; J gene: TRBJ2-1; D gene: TRBD2; CDR3 DNA: TGTGCCAGCAGCCGCCAGAGGAGCGGGGGGAAAGTAACCTACAATGAGCAGTTCTTC; CDR3 protein: CASSRQRSGGKVTYNEQFF
V gene: TRBV6-5; clone size: -; J gene: TRBJ1-1; D gene: -; CDR3 DNA: TGTGCCAGCAGTTACTCGATCGGAGCTGAAGCTTTCTTT; CDR3 protein: CASSYSIGAEAFF
V gene: TRBV5-4; clone size: -; J gene: TRBJ1-1; D gene: TRBD1; CDR3 DNA: TGTGCCAGCAGCTTCGTACAGGGGTCTTACACTGAAGCTTTCTTT; CDR3 protein: CASSFVQGSYTEAFF
V gene: TRBV15; clone size: -; J gene: TRBJ1-1; D gene: TRBD1; CDR3 DNA: TGTGCCACCAGGGACAGGGACACGTTCATGAACACTGAAGCTTTCTTT; CDR3 protein: CATRDRDTFMNTEAFF
V gene: TRBV9; clone size: -; J gene: TRBJ1-2; D gene: -; CDR3 DNA: TGTGCCAGCAGCGTAGAGCCGGCAGGCAATGGCTACACCTTC; CDR3 protein: CASSVEPAGNGYTF
V gene: TRBV11-3; clone size: -; J gene: TRBJ2-2; D gene: TRBD2; CDR3 DNA: TGTGCCAGCAGTTCGGGCGGGGGGAACACCGGGGAGCTGTTTTTT; CDR3 protein: CASSSGGGNTGELFF
V gene: TRBV28; clone size: -; J gene: TRBJ2-7; D gene: TRBD2; CDR3 DNA: TGTGCCAGCAGTTTAGAGCTAGCGGGGGGATACGAGCAGTACTTC; CDR3 protein: CASSLELAGGYEQYF
V gene: TRBV5-6; clone size: -; J gene: TRBJ1-1; D gene: TRBD1; CDR3 DNA: TGTGCCAGCAGCCCAGACAGGGAAACTGAAGCTTTCTTT; CDR3 protein: CASSPDRETEAFF
V gene: TRBV6-1; clone size: once; J gene: TRBJ1-2; D gene: TRBD1; CDR3 DNA: TGTGCCAGCAGTCCGGACAGGGACTATGGCTACACCTTC; CDR3 protein: CASSPDRDYGYTF
V gene: TRBV27; clone size: -; J gene: TRBJ1-2; D gene: -; CDR3 DNA: TGTGCCAGCAGTTTAGTAGGTCGCGGCTATGGCTACACCTTC; CDR3 protein: CASSLVGRGYGYTF
V gene: TRBV2; clone size: -; J gene: TRBJ1-5; D gene: -; CDR3 DNA: TGTGCCAGCAGTGTTAGGGGCAGGGATCAGCCCCAGCATTTT; CDR3 protein: CASSVRGRDQPQHF
V gene: TRBV5-5; clone size: -; J gene: TRBJ2-3; D gene: -; CDR3 DNA: TGTGCCAGCAGCTTGGTCGGCGGGGGCCGCACAGATACGCAGTATTTT; CDR3 protein: CASSLVGGGRTDTQYF
V gene: TRBV6-1; clone size: -; J gene: TRBJ2-7; D gene: TRBD2; CDR3 DNA: TGTGCCAGCAGTGCGTCTAGCGGGGGGGCGGGAGTAGTGGGCTACGAGCAGTACTTC; CDR3 protein: CASSASSGGAGVVGYEQYF
V gene: TRBV4-1; clone size: -; J gene: TRBJ2-2; D gene: TRBD1; CDR3 DNA: TGCGCCAGCAGCCAACCGAGGACAGGGAAAACCGGGGAGCTGTTTTTT; CDR3 protein: CASSQPRTGKTGELFF
V gene: TRBV9; clone size: -; J gene: TRBJ1-6; D gene: -; CDR3 DNA: TGTGCCAGCAGCGCCAGAGGGAGCTCCTATAATTCACCCCTCCACTTT; CDR3 protein: CASSARGSSYNSPLHF
V gene: TRBV25-1; clone size: -; J gene: TRBJ1-5; D gene: TRBD1; CDR3 DNA: TGTGCCAGCAGTGCCGGACAGGTCCCCCAGCATTTT; CDR3 protein: CASSAGQVPQHF
V gene: TRBV5-1; clone size: -; J gene: TRBJ2-6; D gene: -; CDR3 DNA: TGCGCCAGCAGCTTGGTAGGAGGGACTGGGGCCAACGTCCTGACTTTC; CDR3 protein: CASSLVGGTGANVLTF
V gene: TRBV2; clone size: -; J gene: TRBJ2-1; D gene: TRBD2; CDR3 DNA: TGTGCCAGCAGTGAAGGCGGGGGGGAGATCAATGAGCAGTTCTTC; CDR3 protein: CASSEGGGEINEQFF
V gene: TRBV5-1; clone size: -; J gene: TRBJ2-7; D gene: -; CDR3 DNA: TGCGCCAGCAGCTTCCGGGAGACCTACAAGCAGTACTTC; CDR3 protein: CASSFRETYKQYF
V gene: TRBV28; clone size: -; J gene: TRBJ1-2; D gene: TRBD1; CDR3 DNA: TGTGCCAGCAGTTCAGAGGGACAGGGGTTCTATGGCTACACCTTC; CDR3 protein: CASSSEGQGFYGYTF
V gene: TRBV23-1; clone size: -; J gene: TRBJ1-4; D gene: -; CDR3 DNA: TGCGCCAGCAGCCTCCCTCGAGGGACTGAACCAACTAATGAAAAACTGTTTTTT; CDR3 protein: CASSLPRGTEPTNEKLFF
V gene: TRBV2; clone size: -; J gene: TRBJ1-1; D gene: -; CDR3 DNA: TGTGCCAGCAGTGAAAGTGGTGGGGCCGGCACTGAAGCTTTCTTT; CDR3 protein: CASSESGGAGTEAFF
V gene: TRBV9; clone size: -; J gene: TRBJ1-1; D gene: -; CDR3 DNA: TGTGCCAGCCATCCTGGGGCCGGGAACACTGAAGCTTTCTTT; CDR3 protein: CASHPGAGNTEAFF
V gene: TRBV29-1; clone size: few; J gene: TRBJ2-7; D gene: TRBD1; CDR3 DNA: TGCAGCGTGGGACAGGGGATCTCCTACGAGCAGTACTTC; CDR3 protein: CSVGQGISYEQYF
V gene: TRBV28; clone size: -; J gene: TRBJ2-1; D gene: -; CDR3 DNA: TGTGCCAGCAGTTTTAGACAGTCCCCCTACAATGAGCAGTTCTTC; CDR3 protein: CASSFRQSPYNEQFF
V gene: TRBV2; clone size: once; J gene: TRBJ2-7; D gene: TRBD1; CDR3 DNA: TGTGCCAGCACCACGGGGGCAGGGGGCGTCCACGAGCAGTACTTC; CDR3 protein: CASTTGAGGVHEQYF
V gene: TRBV27; clone size: -; J gene: TRBJ2-1; D gene: TRBD1; CDR3 DNA: TGTGCCAGCAGTCCGACAGGGAGAGGGCATGAGCAGTTCTTC; CDR3 protein: CASSPTGRGHEQFF
V gene: TRBV19; clone size: -; J gene: TRBJ2-6; D gene: -; CDR3 DNA: TGTGCCAGTAGTGATCTGGGCGAAGGGGCCAACGTCCTGACTTTC; CDR3 protein: CASSDLGEGANVLTF
V gene: TRBV11-1; clone size: -; J gene: TRBJ2-5; D gene: -; CDR3 DNA: TGTGCCAGCACCAAATCCAGAGAGACCCAGTACTTC; CDR3 protein: CASTKSRETQYF
V gene: TRBV16; clone size: -; J gene: TRBJ1-5; D gene: TRBD1; CDR3 DNA: TGTGCCAGCAGCCATTATCCGGTGGGACAGGGGTATTCGGAGCCCCAGCATTTT; CDR3 protein: CASSHYPVGQGYSEPQHF
V gene: TRBV5-1; clone size: -; J gene: TRBJ2-5; D gene: TRBD1; CDR3 DNA: TGCGCCAGCAGCCGGGGACAGGGGGCGCGGGAGACCCAGTACTTC; CDR3 protein: CASSRGQGARETQYF
V gene: TRBV29-1; clone size: few; J gene: TRBJ2-3; D gene: TRBD1; CDR3 DNA: TGCAGCGTTGTAGGGGGCCTCACAGATACGCAGTATTTT; CDR3 protein: CSVVGGLTDTQYF
V gene: TRBV10-3; clone size: -; J gene: TRBJ2-2; D gene: TRBD1; CDR3 DNA: TGTGCCACAACCGGGACAGACAACACCGGGGAGCTGTTTTTT; CDR3 protein: CATTGTDNTGELFF
V gene: TRBV27; clone size: -; J gene: TRBJ2-5; D gene: TRBD1; CDR3 DNA: TGTGCCAGCAGTCAGGGGGCGGGGACCCAGTACTTC; CDR3 protein: CASSQGAGTQYF
V gene: TRBV6-5; clone size: -; J gene: TRBJ1-1; D gene: -; CDR3 DNA: TGTGCCAGCAGTTCAGGCAGGGAAGCTTTCTTT; CDR3 protein: CASSSGREAFF
V gene: TRBV7-9; clone size: -; J gene: TRBJ2-4; D gene: -; CDR3 DNA: TGTGCCAGCAGCCCGGGGATAGGGTTAGCCAAAAACATTCAGTACTTC; CDR3 protein: CASSPGIGLAKNIQYF
V gene: TRBV10-2; clone size: -; J gene: TRBJ2-1; D gene: -; CDR3 DNA: TGCGCCAGCAGTGACCCCGGGAATGAGCAGTTCTTC; CDR3 protein: CASSDPGNEQFF
V gene: TRBV18; clone size: once; J gene: TRBJ1-2; D gene: -; CDR3 DNA: TGTGCCAGCTCACCAGTGGGCAACTATGGCTACACCTTC; CDR3 protein: CASSPVGNYGYTF
V gene: TRBV19; clone size: -; J gene: TRBJ1-2; D gene: TRBD1; CDR3 DNA: TGTGCCAGTAGTATAGACCGGCTCGGAGGGGGCAACTATGGCTACACCTTC; CDR3 protein: CASSIDRLGGGNYGYTF
V gene: TRBV10-1; clone size: -; J gene: TRBJ1-2; D gene: TRBD1; CDR3 DNA: TGCGCCAGCAGCGAAGGGGGCAAAGGGAAGGACTATGGCTACACCTTC; CDR3 protein: CASSEGGKGKDYGYTF